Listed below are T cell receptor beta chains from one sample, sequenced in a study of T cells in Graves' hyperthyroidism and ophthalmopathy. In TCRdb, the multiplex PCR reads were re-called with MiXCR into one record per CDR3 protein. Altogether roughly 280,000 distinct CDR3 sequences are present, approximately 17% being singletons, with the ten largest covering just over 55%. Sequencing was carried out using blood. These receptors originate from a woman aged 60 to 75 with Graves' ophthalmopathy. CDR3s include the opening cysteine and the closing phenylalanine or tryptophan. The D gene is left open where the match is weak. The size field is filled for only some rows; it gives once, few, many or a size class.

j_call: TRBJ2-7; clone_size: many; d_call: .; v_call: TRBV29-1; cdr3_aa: CSVVPFGHPYEQYF; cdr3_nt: TGCAGCGTTGTGCCGTTCGGACACCCCTACGAGCAGTACTTC
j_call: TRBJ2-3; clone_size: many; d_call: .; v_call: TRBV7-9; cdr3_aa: CASSSHDWTFGRTDTQYF; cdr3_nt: TGTGCCAGCAGCTCTCACGATTGGACCTTTGGCCGTACAGATACGCAGTATTTT
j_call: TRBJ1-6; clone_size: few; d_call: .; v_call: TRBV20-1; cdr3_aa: CSARGMEGSLSPLHF; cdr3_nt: TGCAGTGCTAGAGGGATGGAAGGGTCACTGTCACCCCTCCACTTT
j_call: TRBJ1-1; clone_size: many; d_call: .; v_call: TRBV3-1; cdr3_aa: CASSPRGQQSEAFF; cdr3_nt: TGTGCCAGCAGCCCTCGCGGTCAACAATCTGAAGCTTTCTTT
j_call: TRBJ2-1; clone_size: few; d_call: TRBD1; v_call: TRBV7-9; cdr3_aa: CASRTSGSTGADNEQSF; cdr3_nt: TGTGCCAGCAGGACCAGCGGGTCGACAGGGGCAGACAATGAGCAGTCCTTC
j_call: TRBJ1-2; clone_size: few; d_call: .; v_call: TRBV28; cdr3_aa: CASSETFNYGYTF; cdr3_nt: TGTGCCAGCTCCGAAACATTTAACTATGGCTACACCTTC
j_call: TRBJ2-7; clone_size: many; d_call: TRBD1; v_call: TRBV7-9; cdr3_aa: CASSGGQGSYEQYF; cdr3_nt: TGTGCCAGCAGCGGGGGACAGGGGTCCTACGAGCAGTACTTC
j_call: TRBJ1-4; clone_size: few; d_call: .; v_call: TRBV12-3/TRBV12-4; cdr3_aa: CASSPEGIPNEKLFF; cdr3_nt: TGTGCCAGCAGCCCGGAGGGAATACCGAATGAAAAACTGTTTTTT
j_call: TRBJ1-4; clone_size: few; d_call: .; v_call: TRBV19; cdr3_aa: CASSSHPVSANEKLFF; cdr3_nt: TGTGCCAGTAGTTCCCATCCAGTCTCGGCTAATGAAAAACTGTTTTTT
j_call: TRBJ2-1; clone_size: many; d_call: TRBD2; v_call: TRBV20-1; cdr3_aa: CSARPGTSVILEQFF; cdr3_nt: TGCAGTGCTAGACCCGGGACTAGCGTTATATTGGAGCAGTTCTTC
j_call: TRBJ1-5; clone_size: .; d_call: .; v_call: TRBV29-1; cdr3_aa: CSVAESGSNQPQHF; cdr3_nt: TGCAGCGTGGCCGAGAGTGGAAGCAATCAGCCCCAGCATTTT
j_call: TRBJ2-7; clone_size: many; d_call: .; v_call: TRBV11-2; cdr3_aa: CASSLMQGRLAYEQYF; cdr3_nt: TGTGCCAGCAGCTTAATGCAGGGTCGTTTGGCATACGAGCAGTACTTC
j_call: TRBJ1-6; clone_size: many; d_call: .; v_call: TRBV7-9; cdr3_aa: CASNLGVGNSPLHF; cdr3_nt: TGTGCCAGCAACCTCGGAGTAGGGAACTCACCCCTCCACTTT
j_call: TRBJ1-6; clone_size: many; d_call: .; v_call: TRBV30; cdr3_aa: CAWSYSGSSYNSPLHF; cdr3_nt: TGTGCCTGGAGCTACTCAGGGAGCTCCTATAATTCACCCCTCCACTTT
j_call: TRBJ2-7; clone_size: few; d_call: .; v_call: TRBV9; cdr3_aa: CASSVGVDLLSYEQYF; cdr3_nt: TGTGCCAGCAGCGTAGGGGTGGATCTGCTCTCCTACGAGCAGTACTTC
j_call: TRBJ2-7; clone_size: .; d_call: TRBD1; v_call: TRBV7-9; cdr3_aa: CASSFVGQVSEQYF; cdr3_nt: TGTGCCAGCAGCTTCGTAGGACAGGTATCCGAGCAGTACTTC
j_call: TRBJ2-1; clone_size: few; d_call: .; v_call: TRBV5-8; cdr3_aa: CASSLGYASSYNEQFF; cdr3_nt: TGTGCCAGCAGCTTGGGCTACGCTAGCTCCTACAATGAGCAGTTCTTC
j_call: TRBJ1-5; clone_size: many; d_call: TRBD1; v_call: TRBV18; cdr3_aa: CASSLQGFSNQPQHF; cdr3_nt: TGTGCCAGCTCATTACAGGGGTTTAGCAATCAGCCCCAGCATTTT
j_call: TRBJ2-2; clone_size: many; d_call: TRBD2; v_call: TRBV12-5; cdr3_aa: CASGLIAGNTGELFF; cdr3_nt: TGTGCTAGTGGTTTGATAGCGGGCAACACCGGGGAGCTGTTTTTT
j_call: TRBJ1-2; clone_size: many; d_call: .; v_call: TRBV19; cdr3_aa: CASSIWGKNTYGYTF; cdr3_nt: TGTGCCAGTAGCATATGGGGGAAGAATACCTATGGCTACACCTTC
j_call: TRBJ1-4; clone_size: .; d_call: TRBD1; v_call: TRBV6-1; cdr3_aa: CASTALKQTGANEKLFF; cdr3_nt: TGTGCCAGCACCGCCTTAAAACAAACAGGGGCTAATGAAAAACTGTTTTTT
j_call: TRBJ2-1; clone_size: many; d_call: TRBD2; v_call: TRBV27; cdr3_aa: CASSWEGLYNEQFF; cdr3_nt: TGTGCCAGCAGTTGGGAGGGACTATACAATGAGCAGTTCTTC
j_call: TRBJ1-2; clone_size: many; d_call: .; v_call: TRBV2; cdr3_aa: CASSDIWQGDYGYTF; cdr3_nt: TGTGCCAGCAGTGATATATGGCAGGGAGACTATGGCTACACCTTC
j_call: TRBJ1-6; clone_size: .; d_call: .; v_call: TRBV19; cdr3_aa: CASSILDRRSSPLHF; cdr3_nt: TGTGCCAGTAGTATCTTGGACCGCCGGTCTTCACCCCTCCACTTT
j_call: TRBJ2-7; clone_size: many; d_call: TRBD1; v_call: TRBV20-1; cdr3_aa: CSARDSGGDEQYF; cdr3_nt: TGCAGTGCTAGAGATTCAGGGGGCGACGAGCAGTACTTC
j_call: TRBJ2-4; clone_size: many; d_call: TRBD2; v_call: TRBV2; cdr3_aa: CASSDPVRGVKNIQYF; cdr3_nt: TGTGCCAGCAGTGACCCGGTGCGGGGGGTGAAAAACATTCAGTACTTC
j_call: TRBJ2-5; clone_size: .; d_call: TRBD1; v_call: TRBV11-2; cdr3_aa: CASSSHSTRGQQEIQYF; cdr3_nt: TGTGCCAGCAGCTCCCACAGTACAAGGGGGCAACAAGAGATCCAGTACTTC
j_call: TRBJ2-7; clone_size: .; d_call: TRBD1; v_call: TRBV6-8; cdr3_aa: CASSYALVGQSYEQYF; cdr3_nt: TGTGCCAGCAGTTACGCCCTGGTGGGACAGAGCTACGAGCAGTACTTC
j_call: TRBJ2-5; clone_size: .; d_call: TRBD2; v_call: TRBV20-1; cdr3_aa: CSVKRGSETQYF; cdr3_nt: TGCAGTGTTAAGCGGGGTTCGGAGACCCAGTACTTC
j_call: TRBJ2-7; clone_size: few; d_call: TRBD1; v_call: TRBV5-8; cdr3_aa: CASSLAGTGTVIEQYF; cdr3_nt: TGTGCCAGCAGCTTGGCCGGGACAGGTACCGTAATCGAGCAGTACTTC
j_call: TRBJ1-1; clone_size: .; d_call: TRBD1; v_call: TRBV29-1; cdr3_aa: CSVKGQVNTEAFF; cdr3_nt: TGCAGCGTTAAGGGACAGGTGAACACTGAAGCTTTCTTT
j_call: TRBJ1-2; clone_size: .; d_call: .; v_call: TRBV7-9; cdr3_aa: CASSPTEHTLLANYGYTF; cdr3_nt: TGTGCCAGCAGTCCGACAGAACATACACTCCTAGCTAACTATGGCTACACCTTC
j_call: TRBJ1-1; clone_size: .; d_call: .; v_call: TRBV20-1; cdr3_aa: CSALKTENTEAFF; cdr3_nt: TGCAGTGCTCTCAAAACTGAGAACACTGAAGCTTTCTTT
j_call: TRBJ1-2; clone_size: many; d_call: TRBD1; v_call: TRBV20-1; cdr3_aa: CSGRGQGFGFGYGYTF; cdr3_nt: TGCAGTGGCAGGGGACAGGGGTTCGGTTTCGGCTATGGCTACACCTTC
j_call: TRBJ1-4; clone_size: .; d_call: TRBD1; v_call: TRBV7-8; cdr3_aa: CASSLGLGTGGLEKLFF; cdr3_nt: TGTGCCAGCAGCTTAGGGTTAGGGACAGGGGGCTTGGAAAAACTGTTTTTT
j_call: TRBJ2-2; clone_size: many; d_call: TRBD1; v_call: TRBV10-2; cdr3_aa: CASWTGNTGELFF; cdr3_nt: TGCGCCAGCTGGACAGGGAACACCGGGGAGCTGTTTTTT
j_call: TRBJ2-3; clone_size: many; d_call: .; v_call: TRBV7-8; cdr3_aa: CASSSEIPPDTQYF; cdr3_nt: TGTGCCAGCAGCTCCGAAATACCCCCCGATACGCAGTATTTT
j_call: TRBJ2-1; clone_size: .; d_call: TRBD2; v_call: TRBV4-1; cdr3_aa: CASSQGGFEQFF; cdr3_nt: TGCGCCAGCAGCCAGGGGGGGTTTGAGCAGTTCTTC
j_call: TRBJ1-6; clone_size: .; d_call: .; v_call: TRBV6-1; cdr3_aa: CASTPSKSGQPLHF; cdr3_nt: TGTGCCAGCACCCCGTCAAAGTCGGGGCAACCCCTCCACTTT
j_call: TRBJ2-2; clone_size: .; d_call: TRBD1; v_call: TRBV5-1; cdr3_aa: CASSLQADRGSGELFF; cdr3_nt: TGCGCCAGCAGCCTTCAGGCGGACAGGGGATCAGGGGAGCTGTTTTTT
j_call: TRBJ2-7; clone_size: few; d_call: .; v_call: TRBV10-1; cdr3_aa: CASSESGLGNEQYF; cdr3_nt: TGCGCCAGCAGTGAGTCGGGCCTCGGGAACGAGCAGTACTTC
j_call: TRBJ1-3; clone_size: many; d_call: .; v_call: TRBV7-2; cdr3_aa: CASSLEGGNTIYF; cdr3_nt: TGTGCCAGCAGCTTAGAGGGTGGAAACACCATATATTTT
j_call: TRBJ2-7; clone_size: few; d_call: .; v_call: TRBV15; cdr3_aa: CATSRDKALSYEQYF; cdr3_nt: TGTGCCACCAGCAGAGATAAGGCCCTCTCCTACGAGCAGTACTTC
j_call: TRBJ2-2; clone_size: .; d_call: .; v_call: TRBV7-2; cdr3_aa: CASSLGQTTGELFF; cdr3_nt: TGTGCCAGCAGCTTAGGGCAGACTACCGGGGAGCTGTTTTTT
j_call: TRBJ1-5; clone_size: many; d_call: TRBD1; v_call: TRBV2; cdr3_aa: CASVEYDRDQPQHF; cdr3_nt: TGTGCCAGCGTGGAGTACGACAGGGATCAGCCCCAGCATTTT
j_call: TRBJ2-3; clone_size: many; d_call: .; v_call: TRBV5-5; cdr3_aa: CASSLNSPAADTQYF; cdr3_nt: TGTGCCAGCAGCTTGAACAGCCCGGCAGCAGATACGCAGTATTTT
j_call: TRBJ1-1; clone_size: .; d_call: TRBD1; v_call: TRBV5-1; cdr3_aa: CASTAGTGWENTEAFF; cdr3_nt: TGCGCCAGCACTGCGGGGACAGGGTGGGAGAACACTGAAGCTTTCTTT
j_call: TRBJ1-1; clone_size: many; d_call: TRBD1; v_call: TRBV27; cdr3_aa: CASSLLRGQGIKNTEAFF; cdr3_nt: TGTGCCAGCAGTCTACTTAGGGGACAGGGCATTAAGAACACTGAAGCTTTCTTT
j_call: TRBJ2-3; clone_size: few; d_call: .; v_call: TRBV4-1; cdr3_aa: CASSQSIRSTDTQYF; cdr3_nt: TGCGCCAGCAGCCAATCAATCCGGAGCACAGATACGCAGTATTTT
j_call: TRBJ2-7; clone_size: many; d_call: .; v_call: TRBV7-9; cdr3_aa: CASSSPDSYEQYF; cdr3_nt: TGTGCCAGCAGCTCGCCGGACAGCTACGAGCAGTACTTC
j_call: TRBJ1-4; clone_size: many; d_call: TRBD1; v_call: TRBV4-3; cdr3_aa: CASSLQWDRLSEKLFF; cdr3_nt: TGCGCCAGCAGCCTCCAGTGGGACAGGTTAAGTGAAAAACTGTTTTTT
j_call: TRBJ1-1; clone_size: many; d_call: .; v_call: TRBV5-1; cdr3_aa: CASSLDMDTEAFF; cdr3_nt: TGCGCCAGCAGCTTGGATATGGACACTGAAGCTTTCTTT
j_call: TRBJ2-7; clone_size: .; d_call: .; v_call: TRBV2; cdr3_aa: CAIAFGLAYEQYF; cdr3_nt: TGTGCCATCGCCTTCGGCCTAGCGTACGAGCAGTACTTC